The 24 T cell receptor beta chains below all came from one sample that was sequenced in a study of OX40 agonist ivuxolimab in advanced cancers. Sequenced by immunoSEQ multiplex PCR; TCRdb stores in-frame clones only, minus some. Of more than 60,000 clones detected, roughly 91% appear once; the ten largest clones hold 0.2% to 0.3%. Sequenced here: CD4+ or CD8+ T cells sorted from blood, sampled in a trial of the OX40 agonist ivuxolimab. The receptors here all came from an adult with an advanced solid tumor such as melanoma, head and neck, liver or kidney cancer.

The rearrangement uses TRBV6-1 and TRBJ2-5; D might be TRBD1 or TRBD2, each matching 5 bases. CDR3 length equals 15 residues. Germline CDR1 is MNHNS and CDR2 is SASEGT. V lost 7 bases, J lost 4 bases, and 19 bases lay in between. The CDR3 protein is CASKGKTAGGETQYF. The DNA of the CDR3 is TGTGCCAGCAAGGGGAAAACCGCGGGTGGAGAGACCCAGTACTTC.

The chain joins TRBV19 to TRBJ2-3, with a tentative D call TRBD1 (7 bases). V shed 4 bases and J shed 4 bases, with 27 bases lying between them. Germline V gene lookup returns CDR1 LNHDA and CDR2 SQIVND (reference sequence). The CDR3 loop spans 19 amino acids. This chain's CDR3 is CASSTPGQTEPWGADTQYF. DNA of the CDR3: TGTGCCAGTAGTACCCCGGGACAGACTGAACCTTGGGGGGCAGATACGCAGTATTTT. Based on the CDR3 plus reference TRBV19 and TRBJ2-3, the full variable domain is DGGITQSPKYLFRKEGQNVTLSCEQNLNHDAMYWYRQDPGQGLRLIYYSQIVNDFQKGDIAEGYSVSREKKESFPLTVTSAQKNPTAFYLCASSTPGQTEPWGADTQYFGPGTRLTVL.

The J gene is TRBJ2-3, the V gene TRBV5-4, with 9 nucleotides matching TRBD2. In germline, CDR1 is SGHNT, CDR2 YYREEE (reference sequence). The trim removed 0 bases at V and 4 bases at J, leaving 3 bases unmatched. CDR3 size: 15 residues. The CDR3 DNA reads TGTGCCAGCAGCTTGGCGATAGCGGGAGCAGATACGCAGTATTTT. This sequence encodes CASSLAIAGADTQYF.

The chain carries TRBV6-1 and TRBJ2-3; either TRBD1 or TRBD2 may fit D (6 bases each). Trimming left V 6 bases short and J 4 bases short, with 11 bases between. The CDR3 covers 13 residues. CDR1 and CDR2 (germline): MNHNS, SASEGT. The CDR3 DNA follows: TGTGCCAGCAGAAACAGGGAGGCAGATACGCAGTATTTT. Its translation: CASRNREADTQYF.

This clone is a singleton in its sample. CDR3 in amino acids: CASSPRGRDTGELFF. The CDR3 nucleotides read TGTGCCAGCAGCCCGAGGGGCAGGGACACCGGGGAGCTGTTTTTT. The V gene is TRBV5-8, the J gene TRBJ2-2; D is perhaps TRBD1 or TRBD2 (5 bases each). The CDR3 is made up of 15 amino acids. V gave up 4 bases and J gave up 3 bases, with 13 bases separating them. Germline loops: CDR1 SGHTS, CDR2 YDEGEE.

The genes are TRBV6-5 and TRBJ1-1; D is unclear. V was pared by 2 bases and J by 3 bases, with 7 bases between. The CDR3 contains 13 residues. The germline CDR1 and CDR2 sequences are MNHEY and SVGAGI. CDR3 nucleotide sequence: TGTGCCAGCAGTTACGGGCAAGACACTGAAGCTTTCTTT. It is translated as CASSYGQDTEAFF.

The CDR3 nucleotides are TGTGCCAGCAGCTTAGGGGACACCTACGAGCAGTACTTC. Translating gives CASSLGDTYEQYF. The rearrangement joins TRBV7-6 to TRBJ2-7, with D tentatively TRBD1 (6 bases). The CDR3 runs to 13 residues. V was trimmed by 1 base and J by 2 bases, leaving 6 bases between them. Germline assignment: CDR1 SGHVS and CDR2 FNYEAQ.

The chain links TRBV19 to TRBJ1-1; D gene ambiguous. In germline, CDR1 is LNHDA, CDR2 SQIVND (reference sequence). This CDR3 has 15 amino acids. V gave up 3 bases and J gave up 1 base, with 12 bases separating them. Here the CDR3 reads CASSMYGGRNTEAFF. As DNA, the CDR3 is TGTGCCAGTAGTATGTACGGAGGGAGGAACACTGAAGCTTTCTTT.

The chain carries TRBV5-1 and TRBJ1-5, with 8 bases fitting TRBD1. Unmatched junction bases numbered 11, after V lost 0 bases and J lost 9 bases. The CDR3 covers 16 residues. Germline V CDR1 and CDR2: SGHRS, YFSETQ. The CDR3 here is CASSLAGPGQGGPQHF. The CDR3 DNA is TGCGCCAGCAGCTTGGCCGGCCCTGGACAGGGTGGGCCCCAGCATTTT.

The rearrangement joins TRBV19 to TRBJ2-7, with a possible D match to TRBD1 (6 bases). The CDR3 is 14 amino acids. The germline CDR1 and CDR2 sequences are LNHDA and SQIVND (reference sequence). The ends were cut back, 10 bases at V and 2 bases at J, with 18 bases in the middle. CDR3 DNA sequence: TGTGCCACCCCGGACAGTGGGATTACCTACGAGCAGTACTTC. Translating it yields CATPDSGITYEQYF.

This chain joins TRBV7-6 and TRBJ2-7; D unclear. The CDR3 extends over 11 amino acids. The germline V and J ends were trimmed by 5 bases and 3 bases, with 5 bases remaining between them. Germline CDR1 is SGHVS and CDR2 is FNYEAQ. The CDR3 loop is CASSPFYEQYF. The CDR3 nucleotides are TGTGCCAGCAGCCCCTTCTACGAGCAGTACTTC.

This chain links TRBV6-1 with TRBJ2-7; 8 bases match TRBD2. Trimming took 5 bases from V and 3 from J; bases not matched to a gene: 6. The CDR3 is made up of 14 amino acids. The germline V gene has CDR1 MNHNS and CDR2 SASEGT. CDR3 DNA: TGTGCCAGCAGTAATCGGGCGGGAGGCTACGAGCAGTACTTC. Translating it yields CASSNRAGGYEQYF.

This chain connects TRBV11-2 to TRBJ1-3, with D unclear. Trimming took off 6 bases at V and 2 bases at J, with 11 bases between the two ends. The CDR3 covers 14 residues. In germline, CDR1 is SGHAT, CDR2 FQNNGV. The CDR3 nucleotides are TGTGCCAGCAGTTTCGGAGGAGCTGGAAACACCATATATTTT. It encodes CASSFGGAGNTIYF.

The chain combines TRBV6-1 with TRBJ1-5; D not certain. The germline V and J ends were trimmed by 8 bases and 0 bases, with 8 bases remaining between them. CDR1 and CDR2 from the germline V gene are MNHNS and SASEGT. The CDR3 runs 13 residues. The CDR3 is CASRRDSNQPQHF. The CDR3 region has the DNA TGTGCCAGCCGACGGGATAGCAATCAGCCCCAGCATTTT.

This clone was detected only a few times. CDR3 sequence reads: CASSIEPGGPTNTQYF. In nucleotides, the CDR3 is TGTGCCAGTAGTATAGAACCGGGTGGTCCCACGAATACGCAGTATTTT. The chain uses TRBV19 and TRBJ2-3; D ambiguous. This CDR3 region has 16 residues. Deletions cut 0 bases from V and 7 bases from J, with 17 bases between. CDR1 and CDR2 from the germline V gene are LNHDA and SQIVND (reference sequence).

The chain employs TRBV28 and TRBJ2-4; D gene ambiguous. This CDR3 is 15 amino acids long. V lost 4 bases and J lost 0, with 10 bases in between. Germline-derived CDR1 and CDR2 are MDHEN and SYDVKM. CDR3 bases: TGTGCCAGCAGTTCGGACGGAGAAGCCAAAAACATTCAGTACTTC. Amino acid sequence: CASSSDGEAKNIQYF.

The chain is built from TRBV5-1 and TRBJ2-7; D remains ambiguous. Germline CDR1 SGHRS, CDR2 YFSETQ. V lost 4 bases to trimming and J lost 7 bases, with 18 bases between them. This CDR3 region has 14 residues. The CDR3 DNA reads as TGCGCCAGCAGCCAATCTAGAGATTTAGGTGAGCAGTACTTC. Translation: CASSQSRDLGEQYF.

The chain combines TRBV27 with TRBJ2-7; TRBD1 matches at 9 bases. J gave up 8 bases and V 9 bases, and 8 bases lay outside the gene matches. CDR1 is MNHEY and CDR2 is SMNVEV in the germline V gene (reference sequence). CDR3 length equals 12 residues. CDR3 DNA sequence: TGTGCCAGTCGGACAGGGGATCTCCAGCAGTACTTC. The encoded protein is CASRTGDLQQYF.

The chain recombines TRBV5-1 with TRBJ1-2; no definite D call. V was cut by 0 bases and J by 0 bases, with 9 bases left in between. Germline V gives CDR1 SGHRS, CDR2 YFSETQ. CDR3 size: 15 residues. In nucleotides, the CDR3 is TGCGCCAGCAGCTTGGCTTCGAACCCTAACTATGGCTACACCTTC. Protein: CASSLASNPNYGYTF.

The V call is TRBV18, the J call TRBJ2-7; no clear D gene. CDR1 and CDR2 (germline): KGHSH, LQKENI. The CDR3 sequence is 13 residues long. Trimming removed 2 bases at V and 5 bases at J, with 10 bases between. CDR3 DNA sequence: TGTGCCAGCTCACCAAGAGAAAGTCACGAGCAGTACTTC. Translated, it gives CASSPRESHEQYF.

This chain connects TRBV11-3 to TRBJ2-5; the match to TRBD2 covers 8 bases. J gave up 5 bases and V 4 bases, and 6 bases lay outside the gene matches. This CDR3 has 14 residues. Germline V CDR1 and CDR2: SGHNT, YENEEA. CDR3: CASSSFSGSETQYF. CDR3 DNA sequence: TGTGCCAGCAGCTCCTTCAGCGGGAGTGAGACCCAGTACTTC.

The genes are TRBV5-6 and TRBJ2-7; D is possibly TRBD1 or TRBD2 (7 bases each). V lost 4 bases and J 7 bases, leaving 18 bases between the germline ends. Germline CDR1 reads SGHDT; CDR2 reads YYEEEE. CDR3 length equals 14 residues. The CDR3 region is CASSLGGTAGEQYF. The CDR3 nucleotides are TGTGCCAGCAGCCTGGGCGGGACAGCGGGGGAGCAGTACTTC.

J is TRBJ1-3 and V is TRBV11-2; no firm D call. V was cut by 1 base and J by 0 bases, with 7 bases left in between. Germline values: CDR1 SGHAT, CDR2 FQNNGV. The CDR3 totals 15 residues. The CDR3 nucleotides read TGTGCCAGCAGCTTAGGGGCTAGCTCTGGAAACACCATATATTTT. It translates to CASSLGASSGNTIYF.

This sequence joins TRBV2 and TRBJ1-3, with 8 bases fitting TRBD1. Germline assignment: CDR1 SNHLY and CDR2 FYNNEI. V shed 4 bases, J shed 4 bases, and the junction held 6 bases outside the gene matches. This CDR3 region has 15 residues. The CDR3 bases are TGTGCCAGCAGTGCAGGGGGCCCATCGGGAAACACCATATATTTT. Translating it yields CASSAGGPSGNTIYF.